The sequence of this T cell receptor beta chain was determined in a study of blood T cell repertoires in COVID-19. Study-level background: Donors in the United States, Italy and Spain gave samples during acute or convalescent COVID-19. T cells, B-cell-depleted T cells, or PBMCs supplied cDNA or gDNA.

Per the original data handling: It was from reference gene primer amplification that nucleated cell counts were estimated. Profiling relied on immunoSEQ multiplex PCR, and the TCRdb table lists in-frame clones only, not all of them. From that table come the V and J calls and clone size; the DNA was used to work out D and trimming. The profile shows 120,000 or so clones, over 70% of them singletons. Germline assignment: CDR1 MDHEN and CDR2 SYDVKM. The CDR3 runs to 14 residues. V shed 2 bases and J shed 3 bases, with 11 bases lying between them. Sequencing used peripheral blood. The chain uses TRBV28 and TRBJ2-7; D remains ambiguous. This clonotype originated in a woman between 65 and 79 years old with acute or convalescent COVID-19. CDR3 DNA: TGTGCCAGCAGTTTAATGTCCGGGTACTACGAGCAGTACTTC. Protein product: CASSLMSGYYEQYF.